The following is a T cell receptor (beta chain) sequence with its context. The antigen remains unidentified. The data were obtained in a study of blood T cells in healthy people across ages. Researchers collected around 10 milliliters of peripheral blood from every single donor. Study-level results: Per-million-T-cell TCR beta diversity fell roughly linearly with age.

It was with a sample-barcoded 5' primer and a J-beta primer mix that a second PCR of roughly 7 to 12 cycles was run. TCRdb re-called the 5' RACE reads with MiXCR, one entry per CDR3 protein. Counted here are about 670,000 distinct CDR3 sequences, roughly 43% occurring once; the ten biggest clones make up around 32%. In germline, CDR1 is WNHNN, CDR2 SYGVQD (reference sequence). CDR3 length: 12 amino acids. V gave up 1 base and J gave up 6 bases, with 6 bases separating them. This clonotype was sampled from a man older than 75 in good health. Sequenced input: blood. The chain combines TRBV10-1 with TRBJ1-1; no reliable D call. DNA for the CDR3: TGCGCCAGCAGTGAGTTTGGATCTGAAGCTTTCTTT. Translated: CASSEFGSEAFF.